Below are 22 T cell receptor beta chains sequenced from a single sample in a study of control samples from healthy donors and cancer patients. Some clones are missing from TCRdb's copy, which holds only in-frame ones; the method was immunoSEQ multiplex PCR. The sample yields over 150,000 clones, over 85% seen once. Sequencing was performed on blood. The receptor source for this set is a young man in good health.

This sequence joins TRBV19 and TRBJ1-1, with D uncertain. The CDR3 extends over 16 amino acids. Deletions cut 3 bases from V and 0 bases from J, with 14 bases between. Germline assignment: CDR1 LNHDA and CDR2 SQIVND (reference sequence). The CDR3 loop is CASSIMTFHMNTEAFF. CDR3 DNA: TGTGCCAGTAGTATTATGACGTTCCACATGAACACTGAAGCTTTCTTT.

This chain links TRBV7-6 with TRBJ2-2; TRBD2 aligns across 11 bases. The germline V gene encodes CDR1 SGHVS and CDR2 FNYEAQ. V lost 0 bases to trimming and J lost 3 bases; unmatched junction nucleotides: 6. The CDR3 is 18 amino acids. CDR3 sequence reads: CASSLAPLAGVHTGELFF. The CDR3 DNA reads as TGTGCCAGCAGCTTAGCGCCACTAGCGGGAGTCCACACCGGGGAGCTGTTTTTT.

CDR3 in amino acids: CSVESGAGYEQYF. The CDR3 bases are TGCAGCGTTGAATCGGGGGCAGGTTACGAGCAGTACTTC. The rearrangement uses TRBV29-1 and TRBJ2-7; TRBD1 or TRBD2 may be the D gene (6 bases each). Germline values: CDR1 SQVTM, CDR2 ANQGSEA. The CDR3 spans 13 residues. The V and J ends lost 2 bases and 4 bases respectively, with 12 bases between them.

This chain connects TRBV4-1 to TRBJ1-4; D not resolved. This CDR3 comprises 16 residues. Per germline, CDR1 MGHRA and CDR2 YSYEKL. V was trimmed by 3 bases and J by 3 bases, leaving 14 bases between them. The CDR3 loop is CASSQGNRASNEKLFF. CDR3 coding DNA: TGCGCCAGCAGCCAGGGAAACCGGGCCTCTAATGAAAAACTGTTTTTT.

This clone was counted a single time. V gene TRBV5-6 combines with J gene TRBJ1-5; D is uncertain. Germline CDR1 SGHDT, CDR2 YYEEEE. The CDR3 length is 14 residues. Trimming shortened V by 2 bases and J by 5 bases, and 11 bases separated the two germline ends. Written as DNA, the CDR3 is TGTGCCAGCAGCTTTCTCAAGGGCGATCAGCCCCAGCATTTT. Translated, it gives CASSFLKGDQPQHF.

V usage is TRBV5-5 and J usage is TRBJ1-2, with D perhaps matching TRBD1 (5 bases). From germline, CDR1 is SGHKS and CDR2 YYEKEE (reference sequence). Trimming took 7 bases from V and 0 from J, leaving 19 bases between them. The CDR3 length is 16 residues. The CDR3 nucleotides read TGTGCCAGCTCGATCGAAGGCGGGGCGTCTAACTATGGCTACACCTTC. Amino acids: CASSIEGGASNYGYTF.

The chain is built from TRBV2 and TRBJ2-2, with 8 bases lining up with TRBD1. In germline, CDR1 is SNHLY, CDR2 FYNNEI. V lost 2 bases to trimming and J lost 7 bases; unmatched junction nucleotides: 6. This CDR3 spans 15 amino acids. Written as DNA, the CDR3 is TGTGCCAGCAGTGAAAGGCAGGGGGCGAACGGGGAGCTGTTTTTT. Its protein is CASSERQGANGELFF.

This chain connects TRBV3-1 (or the pseudogene TRBV3-2) to TRBJ2-5; a possible D gene is TRBD1 (5 bases). The germline V gene encodes CDR1 LGHDT and CDR2 YNNKEL (reference sequence). Trimming stripped 3 bases from V and 5 bases from J, with 10 bases between. CDR3 length: 13 residues. The CDR3 bases are TGTGCCAGCAGCCACACAAAGGGGGAGACCCAGTACTTC. This encodes CASSHTKGETQYF.

The chain couples TRBV10-3 to TRBJ1-2, with TRBD1 identical over 9 bases. Trimming removed 0 bases from V and 4 bases from J; junction bases left unmatched: 12. CDR1 is ENHRY, CDR2 SYGVKD, per germline. CDR3 length equals 18 residues. The CDR3 DNA follows: TGTGCCATCAGTGAGTCGAAACCGGGGACAGGGAATCCCTATGGCTACACCTTC. Translated: CAISESKPGTGNPYGYTF.

This clone was seen only a few times. This chain joins TRBV9 and TRBJ1-3, with a possible D match to TRBD1 (6 bases). The CDR3 is made up of 17 amino acids. Trimming took off 4 bases at V and 0 bases at J, with 17 bases between the two ends. Germline V gene sequence: CDR1 SGDLS, CDR2 YYNGEE. CDR3 DNA sequence: TGTGCCAGCAGCTACGATCCGCGGGACATCTCTGGAAACACCATATATTTT. It yields the protein CASSYDPRDISGNTIYF.

V usage is TRBV29-1 and J usage is TRBJ1-1; D ambiguous. V was pared by 0 bases and J by 1 base, with 3 bases between. The CDR3 length is 12 residues. Germline V gene data show CDR1 as SQVTM and CDR2 as ANQGSEA. The CDR3: CSVEERNTEAFF. The CDR3 DNA reads TGCAGCGTTGAAGAGAGGAACACTGAAGCTTTCTTT.

This chain uses TRBV28 with TRBJ2-1; 13 bases fit TRBD2. The CDR3 spans 16 residues. Germline lookup yields CDR1 MDHEN and CDR2 SYDVKM. J lost 4 bases, V lost 6 bases, and 6 bases had no gene match. The CDR3 coding sequence is TGTGCCAGCAGCCCACTAGCGGGGGGGCCATACAATGAGCAGTTCTTC. Amino acids: CASSPLAGGPYNEQFF.

On this clone: Sequence at one end of the junction differs from germline and may be a read error. The V gene is TRBV3-1 (or the pseudogene TRBV3-2), the J gene TRBJ2-7, with 10 bases fitting TRBD2. The germline V gene encodes CDR1 LGHDT and CDR2 YNNKEL (reference sequence). The CDR3 is 15 amino acids. The CDR3 bases are TGTGCCAGCACCCAAGGGACTAGCGTGCTCTACGAGCAGTACTTC. As protein: CASTQGTSVLYEQYF.

The CDR3 DNA is TGTGCCAGCAGTGTTACAGGGCCTGGCACTGAAGCTTTCTTT. It encodes CASSVTGPGTEAFF. This chain connects TRBV2 to TRBJ1-1; the D gene is possibly TRBD1 (6 bases). In germline, CDR1 is SNHLY, CDR2 FYNNEI. CDR3 length: 14 residues. V lost 4 bases to trimming and J lost 4 bases, with 13 bases between them.

V and J are TRBV19 and TRBJ2-3, with 14 bases lining up with TRBD2. Trimming at V came to 6 bases and at J to 6 bases, leaving 14 bases not matched to a gene. CDR1 and CDR2 (germline): LNHDA, SQIVND (reference sequence). This CDR3 has 18 amino acids. CDR3 bases: TGTGCCAGTAGGGGGGGACTAGCGGGAGTCCGGAGTATGGATACGCAGTATTTT. Translated, it gives CASRGGLAGVRSMDTQYF.

The gene calls are TRBV6-2 or TRBV6-3 and TRBJ1-1, with D uncertain. Trimming left V 4 bases short and J 6 bases short, with 6 bases between. Germline V lookup: CDR1 MNHEY, CDR2 SVGEGT. The length of the CDR3 is 11 residues. The CDR3 region has the DNA TGTGCCAGCAGTTTTAGGGCTGAAGCTTTCTTT. Translating it yields CASSFRAEAFF.

The CDR3 DNA is TGTGCCAGCAGCTCCAGGGGGACTGGGGCCAACGTCCTGACTTTC. It encodes CASSSRGTGANVLTF. The chain employs TRBV7-2 and TRBJ2-6; 7 positions match TRBD1. The CDR3 totals 15 residues. The trim removed 4 bases at V and 2 bases at J, leaving 2 bases unmatched. Germline-derived CDR1 and CDR2 are SGHTA and FQGNSA.

This sequence joins TRBV20-1 and TRBJ2-7; D unclear. CDR3 length equals 13 residues. Germline V CDR1 and CDR2: DFQATT, SNEGSKA (reference sequence). V lost 3 bases and J 2 bases, leaving 11 bases between the germline ends. Here the CDR3 reads CSASHRQAYEQYF. As DNA, the CDR3 is TGCAGTGCTAGTCATCGGCAGGCCTACGAGCAGTACTTC.

This chain connects TRBV10-2 to TRBJ1-3; no reliable D call. The germline CDR1 and CDR2 sequences are WSHSY and SAAADI. CDR3 length: 16 residues. Deletions cut 7 bases from V and 0 bases from J, with 16 bases between. CDR3 protein: CASIPDRRFSGNTIYF. The CDR3 DNA is TGCGCCAGCATTCCCGATCGGAGATTCTCTGGAAACACCATATATTTT.

This sequence joins TRBV5-1 and TRBJ2-2; 8 bases align to TRBD1. Germline values: CDR1 SGHRS, CDR2 YFSETQ. V lost 6 bases and J lost 6; bases outside the gene matches: 10. The CDR3 length is 15 residues. In DNA, the CDR3 is TGCGCCAGCACTCCAGGGGGCTTGAATGCCGGGGAGCTGTTTTTT. Protein: CASTPGGLNAGELFF.

The rearrangement joins TRBV7-6 to TRBJ1-2, with 10 bases that match TRBD1. With 1 base clipped from V and 5 bases from J, the junction kept 4 bases outside the gene matches. The length of the CDR3 is 15 residues. The germline V gene encodes CDR1 SGHVS and CDR2 FNYEAQ. The CDR3 region has the DNA TGTGCCAGCAGCTTAGGGGGACAGGGGAGTTATGGCTACACCTTC. Its translation: CASSLGGQGSYGYTF. Full variable domain (missing parts from reference TRBV7-6 and TRBJ1-2): GAGVSQSPRYKVTKRGQDVALRCDPISGHVSLYWYRQALGQGPEFLTYFNYEAQQDKSGLPNDRFSAERPEGSISTLTIQRTEQRDSAMYRCASSLGGQGSYGYTFGSGTRLTVV.

The chain uses TRBV9 and TRBJ2-1; 9 bases match TRBD2. The CDR3 covers 15 residues. J gave up 3 bases and V 2 bases, and 3 bases lay outside the gene matches. Germline CDR1 is SGDLS and CDR2 is YYNGEE. CDR3 sequence (DNA): TGTGCCAGCAGCGTCAGCGGGGGGCACTACAATGAGCAGTTCTTC. Translating it yields CASSVSGGHYNEQFF.